Sequencing of this TCR beta chain was carried out in a study of T cell responses to AZD1222 COVID-19 vaccine. Overall study findings and caveats: Among spike-specific TCRs, nearly half reportedly target unmutated variant regions. White British people made up most donors, females outnumbered males, and clonal diversity was possibly underestimated. Seropositive AZD1222 recipients at baseline numbered only five to seven.

Investigators merged groups given second doses at roughly 4 or roughly 12 weeks. The table came from immunoSEQ multiplex PCR; TCRdb's copy has only in-frame clones and leaves some out. The sample records about 81,000 clones, approximately 89% being singletons. CDR1 and CDR2 (germline): SGHRS, YFSETQ. There are 15 residues in the CDR3. Losses at the gene ends were 4 bases for V and 4 bases for J; bases not matched to a gene: 2. In regard to this clone: Its antigen is not known.

Source: peripheral blood, taken 28 days after the second AZD1222 dose. The receptor's source is an adult who received the AZD1222 COVID-19 vaccine. The V gene is TRBV5-1, the J gene TRBJ2-3, with TRBD2 matching 14 bases. CDR3 protein: CASSRLAGGADTQYF. Written as DNA, the CDR3 is TGCGCCAGCAGCCGACTAGCGGGAGGGGCAGATACGCAGTATTTT.